A selection of T cell receptor beta chains follows, all from one sample in a study of shared clonotypes between healthy human individuals. TCRdb's copy holds only in-frame clones and misses some; the assay was immunoSEQ multiplex PCR. The table includes 2,100,000 or so clones, almost 96% detected once. Source material: naive CD4+ T cells sorted from blood. The receptors stem from a man between 18 and 29 years old in good health. Each CDR3 is given with its conserved first and last residue. Fields, in order: CDR3 protein, CDR3 DNA, J gene, clone size, D gene, V gene. D genes are given only for firm matches. Clone size is shown for a subset of rows, as once, few, many or a class of expanded clone.

CASSLGDLNSPLHF,TGCGCCAGCAGCTTGGGGGACCTCAATTCACCCCTCCACTTT,TRBJ1-6,.,.,TRBV5-1
CASRSTDFAAEAFF,TGTGCCAGCAGGTCAACCGACTTCGCCGCTGAAGCTTTCTTT,TRBJ1-1,.,.,TRBV6-5
CASSESGRGYGYTF,TGCGCCAGCAGTGAGTCTGGCAGGGGCTATGGCTACACCTTC,TRBJ1-2,.,.,TRBV10-2
CASRVGGTDSNQPQHF,TGTGCCAGCAGGGTCGGAGGGACCGATAGCAATCAGCCCCAGCATTTT,TRBJ1-5,.,.,TRBV27
CASSFSSFKEQYF,TGTGCCAGCAGCTTCTCCTCGTTTAAGGAGCAGTACTTC,TRBJ2-7,.,.,TRBV7-2
CASSVGGQGGYEQYF,TGTGCCAGCAGCGTGGGTGGACAGGGGGGCTACGAGCAGTACTTC,TRBJ2-7,once,TRBD1,TRBV9
CSPRDYSDEQFF,TGCAGCCCCCGGGACTATTCCGATGAGCAGTTCTTC,TRBJ2-1,.,TRBD2,TRBV29-1
CASRIRGGVGKLFF,TGTGCCAGCCGTATCCGAGGGGGTGTAGGAAAACTGTTTTTT,TRBJ1-4,.,.,TRBV28
CASSVGGHDTQYF,TGTGCCAGCAGCGTAGGGGGACATGATACGCAGTATTTT,TRBJ2-3,.,.,TRBV9
CASSSRASLAKNIQYF,TGTGCCAGCAGCTCCAGGGCAAGTCTAGCCAAAAACATTCAGTACTTC,TRBJ2-4,.,.,TRBV11-2
CASSLGLNTGELFF,TGCGCCAGCAGCTTGGGTTTAAACACCGGGGAGCTGTTTTTT,TRBJ2-2,.,.,TRBV5-1
CASSYRASAVGEQFF,TGTGCCAGCAGTTACCGGGCTAGCGCGGTGGGGGAGCAGTTCTTC,TRBJ2-1,.,.,TRBV6-6
CASSMGQANQPQHF,TGTGCCAGCAGCATGGGACAGGCCAATCAGCCCCAGCATTTT,TRBJ1-5,once,TRBD1,TRBV5-6
CASRSGTGGQGYTF,TGTGCCAGCAGGTCCGGGACAGGGGGGCAAGGCTACACCTTC,TRBJ1-2,.,TRBD1,TRBV9
CASSLGLAAQETQYF,TGTGCCAGCAGTTTGGGACTAGCGGCTCAAGAGACCCAGTACTTC,TRBJ2-5,once,TRBD2,TRBV5-6
CASSQSGGPPSSYNEQFF,TGTGCCAGCAGCCAATCGGGGGGACCCCCGAGCTCCTACAATGAGCAGTTCTTC,TRBJ2-1,.,TRBD2,TRBV9
CASSITVSWETQYF,TGTGCCAGTAGTATAACAGTATCTTGGGAGACCCAGTACTTC,TRBJ2-5,.,.,TRBV19
CASSFSRRKQFF,TGTGCCAGCAGCTTCTCACGGCGTAAGCAGTTCTTC,TRBJ2-1,.,.,TRBV7-2
CASTGQGASQPPHF,TGTGCCAGCACGGGCCAGGGGGCGAGTCAGCCCCCGCATTTT,TRBJ1-5,.,TRBD1,TRBV2
CASSLGDYNYGYTF,TGCGCCAGCAGCTTGGGGGACTATAACTATGGCTACACCTTC,TRBJ1-2,once,.,TRBV5-1